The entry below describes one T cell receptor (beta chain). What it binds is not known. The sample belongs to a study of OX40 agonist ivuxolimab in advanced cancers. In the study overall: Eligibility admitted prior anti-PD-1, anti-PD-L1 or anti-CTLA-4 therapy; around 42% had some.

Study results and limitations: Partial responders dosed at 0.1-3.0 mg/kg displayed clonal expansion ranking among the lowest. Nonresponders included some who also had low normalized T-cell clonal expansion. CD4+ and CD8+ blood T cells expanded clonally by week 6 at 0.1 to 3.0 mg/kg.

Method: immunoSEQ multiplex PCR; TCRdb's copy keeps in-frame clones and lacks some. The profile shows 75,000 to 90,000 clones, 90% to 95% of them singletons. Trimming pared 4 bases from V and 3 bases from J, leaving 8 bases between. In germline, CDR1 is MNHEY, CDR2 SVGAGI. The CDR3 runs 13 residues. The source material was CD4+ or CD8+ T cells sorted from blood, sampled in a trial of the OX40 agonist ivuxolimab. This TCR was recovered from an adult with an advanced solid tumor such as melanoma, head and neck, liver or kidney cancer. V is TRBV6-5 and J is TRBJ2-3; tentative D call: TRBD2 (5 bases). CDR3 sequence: CASSSRGTDTQYF. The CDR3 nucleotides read TGTGCCAGCAGTTCGAGAGGGACAGATACGCAGTATTTT.